This paragraph reports one T cell receptor beta chain. The data derive from a study of blood T cell repertoires in COVID-19. Study at large: Nucleic acid was either cDNA or gDNA, and it came from T cells, B-cell-depleted T cells, or PBMCs.

V was trimmed by 5 bases and J by 2 bases, leaving 10 bases between them. The CDR3 covers 13 residues. Germline CDR1 reads MNHEY; CDR2 reads SVGEGT. Clones were sequenced by immunoSEQ multiplex PCR, and TCRdb holds only the in-frame ones, with some missing. The data hold about 260,000 clones, with about 87% observed a single time. This TCR derives from a man in his sixties who had recovered from COVID-19. The V and J genes are TRBV6-2 or TRBV6-3 and TRBJ2-7, with D possibly being TRBD1 (6 bases). The sequenced sample consisted of peripheral blood. The CDR3 DNA is TGTGCCAGCAGTGTAGGGGGACCCTACGAGCAGTACTTC. Encoded protein: CASSVGGPYEQYF.